Sequencing of this T cell receptor beta chain was carried out in a study of OX40 agonist ivuxolimab in advanced cancers. Background on the study: Every 2 weeks, patients received ivuxolimab intravenously, dosed at 0.01 to 10 mg/kg.

Study-wide findings and caveats: Determination of antigen specificity was not performed for the expanded peripheral T cells.

To note about this clone: As yet, its antigen is unknown. Germline is not matched at one junction end, which may reflect a read error.

The germline V gene has CDR1 SEHNR and CDR2 FQNEAQ (reference sequence). The CDR3 sequence is 11 residues long. Profiling relied on immunoSEQ multiplex PCR, and the TCRdb table lists in-frame clones only, not all of them. The sample has about 20,000 clones; over 70% are singletons. This sequence originates from an adult with an advanced solid tumor such as melanoma, head and neck, liver or kidney cancer. Specimen: CD4+ or CD8+ T cells sorted from blood, collected in a trial of the OX40 agonist ivuxolimab. This chain connects TRBV7-9 to TRBJ1-1; no definite D call. The CDR3 sequence is CASSLGRTDDF. DNA of the CDR3: TGTGCCAGCAGCTTAGGAAGGACGGATGACTTT.